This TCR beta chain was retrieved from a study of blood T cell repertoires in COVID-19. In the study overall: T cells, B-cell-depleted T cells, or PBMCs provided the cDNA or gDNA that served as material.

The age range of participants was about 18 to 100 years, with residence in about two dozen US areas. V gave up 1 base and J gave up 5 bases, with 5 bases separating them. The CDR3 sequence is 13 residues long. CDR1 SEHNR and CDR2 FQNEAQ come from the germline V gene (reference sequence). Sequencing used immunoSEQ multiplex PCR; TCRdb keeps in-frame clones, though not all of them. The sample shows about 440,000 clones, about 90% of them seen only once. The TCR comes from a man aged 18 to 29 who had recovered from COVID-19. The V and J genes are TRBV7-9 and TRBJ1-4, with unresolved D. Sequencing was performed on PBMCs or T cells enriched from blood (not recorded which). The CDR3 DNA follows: TGTGCCAGCAGCTTAGGTTTAAATGAAAAACTGTTTTTT. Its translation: CASSLGLNEKLFF.